Listed below are T cell receptor beta chains from one sample, sequenced in a study of shared clonotypes between healthy human individuals. Libraries were prepared by immunoSEQ multiplex PCR; TCRdb keeps only in-frame clonotypes and omits some of them. The sample consists of about 1 million clones, under 80% of them appearing once. Source material: memory CD4+ T cells sorted from blood. Every receptor here comes from a man younger than 30 in good health. CDR3s include the opening cysteine and the closing phenylalanine or tryptophan. Fields, in order: V gene, D gene, J gene, clone size, CDR3 protein, CDR3 DNA. The D gene is left open where the match is weak. Expanded clones get a size class; other rows say once, few or many, or leave the size out.

>TRBV11-3|NA|TRBJ1-1|NA
CASSYPTVRAFSEAFF
TGTGCCAGCAGCTACCCGACCGTCAGGGCATTCTCTGAAGCTTTCTTT
>TRBV19|TRBD1|TRBJ2-7|once
CASSSRRTGTYEQYF
TGTGCCAGTAGTAGCCGGAGGACAGGGACCTACGAGCAGTACTTC
>TRBV5-1|TRBD1|TRBJ2-5|NA
CASSWTGTADGETQYF
TGCGCCAGCAGCTGGACCGGGACAGCCGACGGAGAGACCCAGTACTTC
>TRBV19|TRBD1|TRBJ1-3|NA
CASNDDRAGNTIYF
TGTGCCAGTAATGACGACAGGGCCGGAAACACCATATATTTT
>TRBV7-8|NA|TRBJ1-2|NA
CASSRAQDLYGYTF
TGTGCCAGCAGCCGTGCGCAGGACCTCTATGGCTACACCTTC
>TRBV7-8|NA|TRBJ1-5|few
CASSILEVVSNQPQHF
TGTGCCAGCAGCATCCTAGAGGTAGTTAGCAATCAGCCCCAGCATTTT
>TRBV12-5|NA|TRBJ2-2|few
CASGYNLGELFF
TGTGCTAGTGGTTATAACCTCGGGGAGCTGTTTTTT
>TRBV15|TRBD1|TRBJ1-4|NA
CATSREKGARPTNEKLFF
TGTGCCACCAGCAGGGAGAAGGGGGCGAGACCAACTAATGAAAAACTGTTTTTT
>TRBV18|NA|TRBJ1-2|NA
CASSPQAGPSGYGYTF
TGTGCCAGCTCACCACAGGCGGGGCCTTCTGGCTATGGCTACACCTTC
>TRBV7-2|NA|TRBJ2-5|NA
CASSLGLTQETQYF
TGTGCCAGCAGCTTAGGTCTGACCCAAGAGACCCAGTACTTC
>TRBV5-1|TRBD2|TRBJ2-7|NA
CASRGLASSYEQYF
TGCGCCAGCAGGGGACTAGCATCCTCCTACGAGCAGTACTTC
>TRBV7-6|TRBD1|TRBJ2-1|NA
CASSRQGDNEQFF
TGTGCCAGCAGCCGTCAGGGGGATAATGAGCAGTTCTTC
>TRBV19|NA|TRBJ2-1|few
CASSIVAKNEQFF
TGTGCCAGTAGTATAGTGGCTAAAAATGAGCAGTTCTTC
>TRBV30|NA|TRBJ1-2|NA
CAWSGTLRTYGYTF
TGTGCCTGGAGTGGGACGCTGCGTACTTATGGCTACACCTTC
>TRBV7-9|NA|TRBJ1-4|NA
CASSLGGDTNEKLFF
TGTGCCAGCAGCTTAGGAGGGGACACTAATGAAAAACTGTTTTTT
>TRBV19|TRBD1|TRBJ2-6|NA
CASTWTGGSGANVLTF
TGTGCCAGTACGTGGACAGGGGGCTCTGGGGCCAACGTCCTGACTTTC
>TRBV18|TRBD1|TRBJ1-1|NA
CASSPTGTEASEAFF
TGTGCCAGCTCACCGACCGGGACAGAAGCGTCTGAAGCTTTCTTT
>TRBV10-3|NA|TRBJ1-6|NA
CAISDFLSGDSPLHF
TGTGCCATCAGTGACTTCTTGTCGGGGGATTCACCCCTCCACTTT
>TRBV6-1|NA|TRBJ2-4|NA
CASSLIWDGKNIQYF
TGTGCCAGCAGTTTAATCTGGGACGGCAAAAACATTCAGTACTTC
>TRBV10-1|TRBD2|TRBJ2-3|NA
CASSPGTSGLADTQYF
TGCGCCAGCAGCCCCGGGACTAGCGGGCTGGCAGATACGCAGTATTTT
>TRBV18|NA|TRBJ1-2|NA
CASSPITVHGYTF
TGTGCCAGCTCACCAATAACGGTCCATGGCTACACCTTC
>TRBV30|NA|TRBJ1-3|NA
CAWSVRGSSGNTIYF
TGTGCCTGGAGTGTACGGGGGAGCTCTGGAAACACCATATATTTT
>TRBV10-2|NA|TRBJ2-3|once
CASSDTDTQYF
TGCGCCAGCAGTGACACAGATACGCAGTATTTT
>TRBV10-3|NA|TRBJ1-1|few
CAISESRAEAFF
TGTGCCATCAGTGAGTCGAGGGCTGAAGCTTTCTTT
>TRBV5-1|NA|TRBJ1-1|NA
CASSLVPGNTEAFF
TGCGCCAGCAGCTTGGTCCCGGGGAACACTGAAGCTTTCTTT
>TRBV6-5|TRBD2|TRBJ2-1|NA
CASRLAGGYNEQFF
TGTGCCAGCAGACTAGCGGGGGGATACAATGAGCAGTTCTTC
>TRBV11-2|NA|TRBJ2-7|NA
CASSLDLGLFSYEQYF
TGTGCCAGCAGCTTAGATTTGGGTCTTTTCTCCTACGAGCAGTACTTC
>TRBV11-2|NA|TRBJ2-5|NA
CASSRGGGQETQYF
TGTGCCAGCAGCCGCGGAGGGGGGCAAGAGACCCAGTACTTC
>TRBV6-4|NA|TRBJ2-2|NA
CASSQASANTGELFF
TGTGCCAGCTCCCAAGCATCCGCGAACACCGGGGAGCTGTTTTTT
>TRBV9|TRBD2|TRBJ2-5|NA
CASSVGTSGAETQYF
TGTGCCAGCAGCGTAGGGACTAGCGGGGCCGAGACCCAGTACTTC
>TRBV23-1|TRBD2|TRBJ2-7|NA
CASGHSGLCEQYF
TGCGCCAGCGGTCATAGCGGGTTATGCGAGCAGTACTTC
>TRBV25-1|TRBD2|TRBJ2-7|NA
CASSAGLASSYEQYF
TGTGCCAGCAGTGCGGGACTAGCGAGCTCCTACGAGCAGTACTTC
>TRBV6-5|TRBD1|TRBJ1-1|NA
CASSGGDSSAPHF
TGTGCCAGCAGTGGGGGGGACAGCTCTGCACCCCACTTT
>TRBV5-4|NA|TRBJ1-3|few
CASSLTGSSGNTIYF
TGTGCCAGCAGCTTGACCGGCTCTTCTGGAAACACCATATATTTT
>TRBV11-3|NA|TRBJ2-2|NA
CASSSQLGTGELFF
TGTGCCAGCAGCTCACAACTGGGTACCGGGGAGCTGTTTTTT
>TRBV18|NA|TRBJ2-7|NA
CASSPAGVTYEQYF
TGTGCCAGCTCACCTGCAGGAGTCACCTACGAGCAGTACTTC
>TRBV28|TRBD1|TRBJ2-5|NA
CASSGKTGVETQYF
TGTGCCAGCAGTGGGAAGACAGGGGTGGAGACCCAGTACTTC